This T cell receptor beta chain was found in a study of blood T cells in healthy people across ages. Study-level findings and limits: Higher diversity and more naive CD4+ cells were features of long-lived donors, compared to aged donors.

PCR was performed a second time for about 6 to 12 cycles using a sample-barcoded 5' primer and a J-beta primer mix. TCRdb independently ran MiXCR on the 5' RACE reads; one entry per CDR3 protein. Of 980,000 or so distinct CDR3 sequences listed, around 49% are singletons. This clonotype has only a few counts. The target antigen is unknown. Sequences were obtained from blood. This TCR came from a man aged 25-45 years in good health.

This CDR3 is CASSPGDSYGYTF. The CDR3, as DNA: TGTGCCAGCAGTCCCGGGGACAGCTATGGCTACACCTTC. The chain recombines TRBV27 with TRBJ1-2; 7 nucleotides line up with TRBD1. The CDR3 loop spans 13 amino acids. V was clipped by 5 bases and J by 4 bases; unmatched bases: 4. The germline V gene has CDR1 MNHEY and CDR2 SMNVEV (reference sequence).